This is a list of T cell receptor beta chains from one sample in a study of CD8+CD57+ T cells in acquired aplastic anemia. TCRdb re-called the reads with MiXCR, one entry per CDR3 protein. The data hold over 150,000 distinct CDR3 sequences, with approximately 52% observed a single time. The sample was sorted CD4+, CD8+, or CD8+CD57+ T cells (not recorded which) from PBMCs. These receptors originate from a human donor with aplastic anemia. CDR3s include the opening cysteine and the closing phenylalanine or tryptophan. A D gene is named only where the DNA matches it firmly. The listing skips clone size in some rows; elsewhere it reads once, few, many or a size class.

CDR3aa: CAISELDPILGGYGYTF; CDR3nt: TGTGCCATCAGTGAACTAGACCCGATCTTGGGGGGCTATGGCTACACCTTC; abundance: once; j_gene: TRBJ1-2; d_gene: NA; v_gene: TRBV10-3
CDR3aa: CASSQDHSGGYEQYF; CDR3nt: TGTGCCAGCAGCCAAGATCACAGCGGGGGGTACGAGCAGTACTTC; abundance: many; j_gene: TRBJ2-7; d_gene: TRBD2; v_gene: TRBV4-2
CDR3aa: CAISLTSGAETQYF; CDR3nt: TGTGCCATCAGTCTAACTAGCGGGGCGGAGACCCAGTACTTC; abundance: NA; j_gene: TRBJ2-5; d_gene: TRBD2; v_gene: TRBV10-3
CDR3aa: CAWSVPPGQGHEQYF; CDR3nt: TGTGCCTGGAGTGTGCCTCCGGGACAGGGACACGAGCAGTACTTC; abundance: few; j_gene: TRBJ2-7; d_gene: TRBD1; v_gene: TRBV30
CDR3aa: CASSQSRGYLSGNTIYF; CDR3nt: TGCGCCAGCAGCCAGAGCCGTGGGTACCTCTCTGGAAACACCATATATTTT; abundance: NA; j_gene: TRBJ1-3; d_gene: NA; v_gene: TRBV4-1
CDR3aa: CASSGTLDSSSSGANVLTF; CDR3nt: TGTGCCAGCAGTGGAACGCTGGACAGTTCCTCCTCTGGGGCCAACGTCCTGACTTTC; abundance: few; j_gene: TRBJ2-6; d_gene: NA; v_gene: TRBV6-1
CDR3aa: CSVAPQGYEQYF; CDR3nt: TGCAGCGTTGCCCCCCAGGGGTACGAGCAGTACTTC; abundance: few; j_gene: TRBJ2-7; d_gene: NA; v_gene: TRBV29-1
CDR3aa: CASIERSGPAETQYF; CDR3nt: TGCGCCAGCATAGAACGGTCCGGACCTGCGGAGACCCAGTACTTC; abundance: many; j_gene: TRBJ2-5; d_gene: NA; v_gene: TRBV5-1
CDR3aa: CASSDGGGANVLTF; CDR3nt: TGTGCCAGCAGTGACGGGGGTGGGGCCAACGTCCTGACTTTC; abundance: NA; j_gene: TRBJ2-6; d_gene: NA; v_gene: TRBV2
CDR3aa: CAISGRHRQGTDSYEQYF; CDR3nt: TGTGCCATCAGTGGGCGGCATAGACAGGGGACAGACTCCTACGAGCAGTACTTC; abundance: NA; j_gene: TRBJ2-7; d_gene: TRBD1; v_gene: TRBV10-3
CDR3aa: CSARDRTGNSEQFF; CDR3nt: TGCAGTGCTAGAGATCGGACAGGGAATTCTGAGCAGTTCTTC; abundance: NA; j_gene: TRBJ2-1; d_gene: TRBD1; v_gene: TRBV20-1
CDR3aa: CASSLSRGATYNEQFF; CDR3nt: TGTGCCAGCAGCTTATCGCGGGGGGCAACCTACAATGAGCAGTTCTTC; abundance: many; j_gene: TRBJ2-1; d_gene: TRBD2; v_gene: TRBV11-1
CDR3aa: CSVERRGLGGRDQETQYF; CDR3nt: TGCAGCGTTGAACGGCGGGGGCTCGGGGGCCGTGACCAAGAGACCCAGTACTTC; abundance: once; j_gene: TRBJ2-5; d_gene: NA; v_gene: TRBV29-1
CDR3aa: CSVAALTEAFF; CDR3nt: TGCAGCGTTGCAGCCCTCACTGAAGCTTTCTTT; abundance: NA; j_gene: TRBJ1-1; d_gene: NA; v_gene: TRBV29-1
CDR3aa: CSARMSGVETQYF; CDR3nt: TGCAGTGCTAGAATGTCCGGAGTGGAGACCCAGTACTTC; abundance: NA; j_gene: TRBJ2-5; d_gene: NA; v_gene: TRBV20-1
CDR3aa: CSAPTSGEVYEQYF; CDR3nt: TGCAGTGCTCCGACTAGCGGGGAGGTCTACGAGCAGTACTTC; abundance: many; j_gene: TRBJ2-7; d_gene: TRBD2; v_gene: TRBV20-1
CDR3aa: CASSVSRMPEKLFF; CDR3nt: TGTGCCAGCAGTGTATCGAGAATGCCGGAAAAACTGTTTTTT; abundance: NA; j_gene: TRBJ1-4; d_gene: NA; v_gene: TRBV2
CDR3aa: CSARDDAVGGASTDTQYF; CDR3nt: TGCAGTGCTAGAGATGATGCGGTTGGCGGCGCTAGCACAGATACGCAGTATTTT; abundance: NA; j_gene: TRBJ2-3; d_gene: NA; v_gene: TRBV20-1
CDR3aa: CASSPGLAGIPDTQYF; CDR3nt: TGCGCCAGCAGCCCGGGACTAGCGGGAATCCCAGATACGCAGTATTTT; abundance: NA; j_gene: TRBJ2-3; d_gene: TRBD2; v_gene: TRBV5-1
CDR3aa: CSVDGGYEQYF; CDR3nt: TGCAGCGTTGATGGCGGTTACGAGCAGTACTTC; abundance: NA; j_gene: TRBJ2-7; d_gene: NA; v_gene: TRBV29-1
CDR3aa: CASSHDRVGEKLFF; CDR3nt: TGTGCCAGTAGCCACGACAGGGTGGGCGAAAAACTGTTTTTT; abundance: NA; j_gene: TRBJ1-4; d_gene: TRBD1; v_gene: TRBV19
CDR3aa: CASSQVGGSNYGYTF; CDR3nt: TGCGCCAGCAGCCAAGTCGGGGGCTCTAACTATGGCTACACCTTC; abundance: many; j_gene: TRBJ1-2; d_gene: NA; v_gene: TRBV4-1
CDR3aa: CASSISRNTDTQYF; CDR3nt: TGTGCCAGTAGTATAAGCAGGAACACAGATACGCAGTATTTT; abundance: many; j_gene: TRBJ2-3; d_gene: NA; v_gene: TRBV19
CDR3aa: CASGEGNSPLHF; CDR3nt: TGCGCCAGTGGAGAGGGGAATTCACCCCTCCACTTT; abundance: NA; j_gene: TRBJ1-6; d_gene: NA; v_gene: TRBV5-1
CDR3aa: CSARVRAYEQYF; CDR3nt: TGCAGTGCTAGAGTCAGAGCCTACGAGCAGTACTTC; abundance: NA; j_gene: TRBJ2-7; d_gene: NA; v_gene: TRBV20-1
CDR3aa: CASSMPGQVLFYGYTF; CDR3nt: TGTGCCAGTAGTATGCCGGGACAGGTACTTTTCTATGGCTACACCTTC; abundance: many; j_gene: TRBJ1-2; d_gene: TRBD1; v_gene: TRBV19
CDR3aa: CASAPGQIEKLFF; CDR3nt: TGTGCCAGCGCTCCCGGGCAGATTGAAAAACTGTTTTTT; abundance: NA; j_gene: TRBJ1-4; d_gene: NA; v_gene: TRBV12-3/TRBV12-4
CDR3aa: CASSYGVGTEAFF; CDR3nt: TGTGCCAGCAGTTACGGGGTGGGTACTGAAGCTTTCTTT; abundance: many; j_gene: TRBJ1-1; d_gene: NA; v_gene: TRBV6-5
CDR3aa: CASSFWLGNSPLHF; CDR3nt: TGTGCCAGCAGTTTCTGGCTAGGAAATTCACCCCTCCACTTT; abundance: NA; j_gene: TRBJ1-6; d_gene: NA; v_gene: TRBV12-3/TRBV12-4
CDR3aa: CATSNAGGPINEQFF; CDR3nt: TGTGCCACCAGCAACGCGGGGGGGCCTATCAATGAGCAGTTCTTC; abundance: few; j_gene: TRBJ2-1; d_gene: TRBD2; v_gene: TRBV15
CDR3aa: CASSYQGVPGLVSYEQYF; CDR3nt: TGTGCCAGCAGTTATCAGGGGGTTCCGGGACTAGTCTCCTACGAGCAGTACTTC; abundance: many; j_gene: TRBJ2-7; d_gene: NA; v_gene: TRBV6-5
CDR3aa: CASGFTDTQYF; CDR3nt: TGTGCTAGTGGTTTCACAGATACGCAGTATTTT; abundance: NA; j_gene: TRBJ2-3; d_gene: NA; v_gene: TRBV12-5
CDR3aa: CSASPGQGAQYF; CDR3nt: TGCAGTGCCTCTCCGGGACAGGGGGCCCAGTACTTC; abundance: NA; j_gene: TRBJ2-5; d_gene: TRBD1; v_gene: TRBV20-1
CDR3aa: CATSDSEGQGVDNEQFF; CDR3nt: TGTGCCACCAGTGATTCCGAGGGACAGGGCGTTGACAATGAGCAGTTCTTC; abundance: NA; j_gene: TRBJ2-1; d_gene: TRBD1; v_gene: TRBV24-1
CDR3aa: CASSQRGVVDGYTF; CDR3nt: TGTGCCAGCAGCCAGCGTGGGGTAGTGGATGGCTACACCTTT; abundance: many; j_gene: TRBJ1-2; d_gene: NA; v_gene: TRBV12-3/TRBV12-4
CDR3aa: CASSLRGTGNVYEQYF; CDR3nt: TGTGCCAGCAGCTTGCGAGGGACAGGGAACGTTTACGAGCAGTACTTC; abundance: many; j_gene: TRBJ2-7; d_gene: TRBD1; v_gene: TRBV5-6
CDR3aa: CASSVAGTGYGYTF; CDR3nt: TGTGCCAGCAGCGTCGCCGGGACCGGTTATGGCTACACCTTC; abundance: many; j_gene: TRBJ1-2; d_gene: NA; v_gene: TRBV9
CDR3aa: CSASRRLSNQPQHF; CDR3nt: TGCAGTGCTAGCCGGCGGCTTAGCAATCAGCCCCAGCATTTT; abundance: few; j_gene: TRBJ1-5; d_gene: NA; v_gene: TRBV20-1
CDR3aa: CASRVSPGYTF; CDR3nt: TGTGCCAGCAGAGTTTCTCCTGGCTACACCTTC; abundance: NA; j_gene: TRBJ1-2; d_gene: NA; v_gene: TRBV2
CDR3aa: CASSLGLELYEQYF; CDR3nt: TGTGCCAGCAGCTTAGGACTGGAACTCTACGAGCAGTACTTC; abundance: many; j_gene: TRBJ2-7; d_gene: NA; v_gene: TRBV7-2
CDR3aa: CASSNRDRATNYGYTF; CDR3nt: TGTGCCAGCAGCAACCGGGACAGGGCGACTAACTATGGCTACACCTTC; abundance: NA; j_gene: TRBJ1-2; d_gene: TRBD1; v_gene: TRBV4-2
CDR3aa: CATSREGGGYEQYF; CDR3nt: TGTGCCACCAGCAGAGAGGGGGGAGGGTACGAGCAGTACTTC; abundance: NA; j_gene: TRBJ2-7; d_gene: TRBD2; v_gene: TRBV15
CDR3aa: CASSLMGNQPQHF; CDR3nt: TGTGCCAGCAGCTTGATGGGCAATCAGCCCCAGCATTTT; abundance: few; j_gene: TRBJ1-5; d_gene: NA; v_gene: TRBV7-2
CDR3aa: CASGTGTGPGTEAFF; CDR3nt: TGTGCCAGCGGGACCGGGACAGGTCCTGGCACTGAAGCTTTCTTT; abundance: NA; j_gene: TRBJ1-1; d_gene: TRBD1; v_gene: TRBV2
CDR3aa: CASSVGTGGSYEQYF; CDR3nt: TGTGCCAGCAGCGTAGGGACAGGGGGCTCCTACGAGCAGTACTTC; abundance: many; j_gene: TRBJ2-7; d_gene: TRBD1; v_gene: TRBV9
CDR3aa: CASSPRDGAYEQYF; CDR3nt: TGTGCCAGCAGCCCAAGGGACGGGGCCTACGAGCAGTACTTC; abundance: many; j_gene: TRBJ2-7; d_gene: NA; v_gene: TRBV9
CDR3aa: CASSLESNEQYF; CDR3nt: TGTGCCAGCAGCTTGGAGTCGAACGAGCAGTACTTC; abundance: many; j_gene: TRBJ2-7; d_gene: NA; v_gene: TRBV5-4
CDR3aa: CSARRLADYNEQFF; CDR3nt: TGCAGTGCTAGACGGCTAGCGGATTACAATGAGCAGTTCTTC; abundance: NA; j_gene: TRBJ2-1; d_gene: TRBD2; v_gene: TRBV20-1
CDR3aa: CASSLLAGGRGTGELFF; CDR3nt: TGTGCCAGCAGCTTGCTAGCGGGGGGGCGGGGCACCGGGGAGCTGTTTTTT; abundance: few; j_gene: TRBJ2-2; d_gene: TRBD2; v_gene: TRBV5-4
CDR3aa: CSAIQGKYSNQPQHF; CDR3nt: TGCAGTGCCATACAGGGCAAGTATAGCAATCAGCCCCAGCATTTT; abundance: many; j_gene: TRBJ1-5; d_gene: NA; v_gene: TRBV20-1
CDR3aa: CAKIGGRLWTEAFF; CDR3nt: TGTGCCAAGATCGGGGGCCGTTTATGGACTGAAGCTTTCTTT; abundance: NA; j_gene: TRBJ1-1; d_gene: NA; v_gene: TRBV2
CDR3aa: CASSLNSYSYEQYF; CDR3nt: TGCGCCAGCAGCTTGAACAGCTACTCCTACGAGCAGTACTTC; abundance: NA; j_gene: TRBJ2-7; d_gene: NA; v_gene: TRBV5-1
CDR3aa: CASTRANYGYTF; CDR3nt: TGTGCCAGTACCAGAGCTAACTATGGCTACACCTTC; abundance: NA; j_gene: TRBJ1-2; d_gene: NA; v_gene: TRBV19
CDR3aa: CSTPDRGLNYGYTF; CDR3nt: TGCAGCACCCCGGACAGGGGACTTAACTATGGCTACACCTTC; abundance: NA; j_gene: TRBJ1-2; d_gene: TRBD1; v_gene: TRBV29-1
CDR3aa: CASSHGASGGDANTGELFF; CDR3nt: TGTGCCAGCAGCCACGGGGCTAGCGGGGGGGACGCGAACACCGGGGAGCTGTTTTTT; abundance: NA; j_gene: TRBJ2-2; d_gene: TRBD2; v_gene: TRBV11-1
CDR3aa: CASMGDSNQPQHF; CDR3nt: TGTGCCAGCATGGGGGATAGCAATCAGCCCCAGCATTTT; abundance: many; j_gene: TRBJ1-5; d_gene: NA; v_gene: TRBV6-1
CDR3aa: CASSFCVGTGKYNEQFF; CDR3nt: TGTGCCAGCAGCTTTTGTGTGGGGACCGGTAAGTACAATGAGCAGTTCTTC; abundance: few; j_gene: TRBJ2-1; d_gene: NA; v_gene: TRBV5-6
CDR3aa: CASSLEGRLETQYF; CDR3nt: TGTGCCAGCAGCTTAGAAGGGCGTTTGGAGACCCAGTACTTC; abundance: many; j_gene: TRBJ2-5; d_gene: NA; v_gene: TRBV7-9
CDR3aa: CSASGGADTQYF; CDR3nt: TGCAGTGCTAGTGGGGGTGCAGATACGCAGTATTTT; abundance: NA; j_gene: TRBJ2-3; d_gene: NA; v_gene: TRBV20-1